Listed below are T cell receptor beta chains from one sample, sequenced in a study of human T cells and chemical hapten exposure. One entry per CDR3 protein results from TCRdb running MiXCR on the RACE reads. Here the sample spans 180,000 or so distinct CDR3 sequences, roughly 15% being singletons. The material was whole blood, obtained in connection with sensitization to the hapten diphenylcyclopropenone (DPC). These receptors all come from a woman aged 25 to 39 with alopecia areata. Some clones in this sample may be carry-over from other donors' samples. Both conserved end residues are part of each CDR3. The size field is filled for only some rows; it gives once, few, many or a size class.

J,size,V,CDR3
TRBJ1-5,-,TRBV12-3/TRBV12-4,CASSSGQGISVNQPQHF
TRBJ2-3,-,TRBV29-1,CSVEVSGRAPYF
TRBJ2-3,-,TRBV4-2,CASSQGVTDTQYF
TRBJ2-1,few,TRBV29-1,CSVEDLEGWSQFF
TRBJ2-7,few,TRBV5-5,CASSLLAGVSNYEQYF
TRBJ2-1,-,TRBV6-2/TRBV6-3,CASSYAYNEQFF
TRBJ2-6,many,TRBV7-6,CASSLTVPSTGANVLTF
TRBJ1-1,once,TRBV7-9,CASSTRSNEAFF
TRBJ2-3,-,TRBV2,CASRGGQTITDTQYF
TRBJ2-7,many,TRBV20-1,CSALEGLADYEQYF
TRBJ1-5,-,TRBV7-2,CASSLARGGNQPQHF
TRBJ2-3,-,TRBV10-3,CAISEDTYAKDTQYF
TRBJ1-2,few,TRBV11-3,CASSQSGGARIYGYTF
TRBJ1-3,-,TRBV2,CASRETEDGNTIYF
TRBJ1-5,few,TRBV20-1,CSSTRGGNSNQPQHF
TRBJ2-1,few,TRBV28,CASTTLAGGSYNEQFF
TRBJ2-1,-,TRBV5-4,CASSLAGLAYNEQFF
TRBJ2-2,few,TRBV6-5,CASSYLAGELFF
TRBJ1-6,-,TRBV2,CASTPGGYNSPLHF
TRBJ2-7,-,TRBV3-1,CASRGWASGSVGYEQYF
TRBJ1-2,few,TRBV4-3,CASSQSVGQRNYGYTF
TRBJ2-5,-,TRBV29-1,CSVAAMGETQYF
TRBJ1-5,-,TRBV29-1,CSVALDSNQPQHF
TRBJ2-3,few,TRBV29-1,CSVDGGTDTQYF
TRBJ1-2,-,TRBV12-3/TRBV12-4,CASSLGTGGRGYTF
TRBJ2-1,-,TRBV5-1,CASSFRDNSYNEQFF
TRBJ1-1,once,TRBV27,CASSRYRGPGMNTEAFF
TRBJ2-3,-,TRBV12-3/TRBV12-4,CASSPSASYTDTQYF
TRBJ2-1,-,TRBV29-1,CSVRLAGRGGNEQFF
TRBJ2-7,few,TRBV29-1,CSISVNSYEQYF
TRBJ2-7,-,TRBV6-5,CASSYLRAGGYEQYF
TRBJ1-1,many,TRBV6-5,CAAGREGTLEAFF
TRBJ1-3,many,TRBV4-3,CASSVKWQGANTIYF
TRBJ2-7,few,TRBV7-2,CASSLSTFSYEQYF
TRBJ1-6,-,TRBV9,CASSVESSYNSPLHF
TRBJ2-7,few,TRBV6-1,CASSEPSGPQIQYEQYF
TRBJ1-1,-,TRBV12-3/TRBV12-4,CASSHTGMNTEAFF
TRBJ2-7,few,TRBV20-1,CSASSDRGLYEQYF
TRBJ2-1,-,TRBV28,CASGQLNNEQFF
TRBJ2-2,few,TRBV10-3,CASKGALNTGELFF
TRBJ2-1,-,TRBV6-2/TRBV6-3,CASSYGRTYNEQFF
TRBJ1-5,medium-sized,TRBV28,CASIKGDRGNQPQHF
TRBJ1-5,-,TRBV7-2,CASSLQVSQSNQPQHF
TRBJ1-1,few,TRBV28,CASSLGQGRDTEAFF
TRBJ1-1,-,TRBV10-2,CASSVAMNTEAFF
TRBJ2-7,-,TRBV28,CASSGRAAVRGEQYF
TRBJ1-1,few,TRBV6-2/TRBV6-3,CASRPDGARAEAFF
TRBJ2-7,many,TRBV18,CASSPLGQPYEQYF
TRBJ2-1,-,TRBV12-3/TRBV12-4,CASSPRQGFHNEQFF
TRBJ2-7,-,TRBV10-3,CAVEAESSYEQYF
TRBJ2-1,few,TRBV12-3/TRBV12-4,CASSAGSGREGYNEQFF
TRBJ1-1,many,TRBV9,CASSVDTGIGTEAFF